The rows below give T cell receptor beta chains drawn from one sample of a study of cytomegalovirus exposure and HLA in healthy donors. The repertoire was sequenced with immunoSEQ multiplex PCR; TCRdb's copy has only in-frame clones and lacks some. This sample carries about 210,000 clones, approximately 78% of them seen once, and the ten largest clones take about 3%. Input material: PBMCs. The receptors stem from a man younger than 45 in good health and CMV-seronegative. Each CDR3 is given with its conserved first and last residue. Fields, in order: D gene, J gene, V gene, clone size, CDR3 protein, CDR3 DNA. A D gene is named only where the DNA matches it firmly. A row's size may be missing; if present it is once, few, many or a size class.

>.|TRBJ2-3|TRBV4-3|.
CASSQDRASDTDTQYF
TGCGCCAGCAGCCAAGACCGCGCTAGCGATACAGATACGCAGTATTTT
>.|TRBJ2-5|TRBV11-2|.
CASSLRKVEGGQETQYF
TGTGCCAGCAGCCTAAGGAAGGTAGAGGGTGGCCAAGAGACCCAGTACTTC
>TRBD1|TRBJ2-7|TRBV12-5|.
CASGLAGTDIYEQYF
TGTGCTAGTGGTTTGGCCGGGACAGACATTTACGAGCAGTACTTC
>.|TRBJ1-2|TRBV7-9|.
CASSSRDYGYTF
TGTGCCAGCAGCTCTCGTGACTATGGCTACACCTTC
>.|TRBJ1-2|TRBV14|.
CASSQVSTANYGYTF
TGTGCCAGCAGCCAAGTCTCGACAGCTAACTATGGCTACACCTTC
>TRBD2|TRBJ2-3|TRBV10-2|.
CASSESSGASTDTQYF
TGCGCCAGCTCAGAAAGTAGCGGGGCTAGCACAGATACGCAGTATTTT
>.|TRBJ1-4|TRBV6-6|.
CASSRLRTEGVKLFF
TGTGCCAGCAGTCGCCTCAGGACGGAAGGGGTAAAACTGTTTTTT
>.|TRBJ2-5|TRBV27|.
CASSFRETQYF
TGTGCCAGCAGTTTCAGGGAGACCCAGTACTTC
>TRBD1|TRBJ2-7|TRBV4-3|.
CASSRVRGLNEQYF
TGCGCCAGCAGCCGGGTCAGGGGGCTCAACGAGCAGTACTTC
>TRBD1|TRBJ1-5|TRBV5-6|.
CASSRQGSTGNQPQHF
TGTGCCAGCAGCCGACAGGGGTCAACGGGGAATCAGCCCCAGCATTTT
>.|TRBJ2-5|TRBV7-2|.
CASSLRGRGVRETQYF
TGTGCCAGCAGCTTAAGGGGCAGGGGAGTGAGAGAGACCCAGTACTTC
>.|TRBJ2-1|TRBV2|.
CASSEEATSYNEQFF
TGTGCCAGCAGTGAAGAGGCGACTAGCTACAATGAGCAGTTCTTC
>TRBD1|TRBJ2-2|TRBV25-1|.
CASSEQGARVGELFF
TGTGCCAGCAGTGAACAGGGGGCGAGAGTCGGGGAGCTGTTTTTT
>TRBD1|TRBJ2-7|TRBV19|.
CASSTTTGKREQYF
TGTGCCAGTAGTACCACGACAGGGAAACGCGAGCAGTACTTC
>.|TRBJ2-7|TRBV6-6|.
CASSYGLRVFYEQYF
TGTGCCAGCAGTTACGGGCTCAGGGTCTTTTACGAGCAGTACTTC
>TRBD1|TRBJ1-1|TRBV19|.
CASSTSGKRQGAITEAFF
TGTGCCAGTAGTACCTCAGGGAAGCGACAGGGGGCTATAACTGAAGCTTTCTTT
>TRBD2|TRBJ2-7|TRBV5-4|.
CASSPRTSGAYEQYF
TGTGCCAGCAGCCCGCGGACTAGCGGGGCCTACGAGCAGTACTTC
>.|TRBJ2-3|TRBV2|.
CASSVGLDTQYF
TGTGCCAGCAGTGTTGGGCTTGACACGCAGTATTTT
>.|TRBJ2-7|TRBV29-1|.
CSVRDNPYEQYF
TGCAGCGTGCGAGATAATCCCTACGAGCAGTACTTC
>.|TRBJ2-2|TRBV2|.
CASNSRAGELFF
TGTGCCAGCAATTCCAGGGCCGGGGAGCTGTTTTTT
>.|TRBJ2-7|TRBV10-3|.
CAIRGQVTYEQYF
TGTGCCATCAGAGGCCAGGTAACCTACGAGCAGTACTTC
>TRBD1|TRBJ2-1|TRBV18|few
CASSPQTGDLGQFF
TGTGCCAGCTCACCACAAACAGGGGACCTTGGACAGTTCTTC
>TRBD1|TRBJ1-1|TRBV5-6|few
CASTVGQKNTEAFF
TGTGCCAGCACCGTGGGACAGAAGAACACTGAAGCTTTCTTT
>TRBD2|TRBJ2-3|TRBV5-5|once
CASSRGGAPSTDTQYF
TGTGCCAGCAGCCGGGGGGGGGCCCCAAGCACAGATACGCAGTATTTT
>TRBD1|TRBJ2-7|TRBV7-9|.
CASSPRDRGLYEQYF
TGTGCCAGCAGTCCCCGGGACAGGGGGCTCTACGAGCAGTACTTC
>TRBD2|TRBJ2-5|TRBV5-1|.
CASSQSPAGESGETQYF
TGCGCCAGCAGCCAATCCCCCGCGGGGGAGTCGGGAGAGACCCAGTACTTC
>TRBD1|TRBJ1-4|TRBV7-9|.
CASSLGGTGVNEKLFF
TGTGCCAGCAGCTTAGGAGGGACAGGGGTTAATGAAAAACTGTTTTTT
>TRBD2|TRBJ2-5|TRBV4-2|.
CASSQLLSTSGGPETQYF
TGTGCCAGCAGCCAACTTCTCTCGACTAGCGGGGGTCCAGAGACCCAGTACTTC
>.|TRBJ1-1|TRBV6-6|.
CASRRELNTEAFF
TGTGCCAGCCGCCGGGAATTGAACACTGAAGCTTTCTTT
>.|TRBJ2-1|TRBV9|.
CASSVGSTPPYNEQFF
TGTGCCAGCAGCGTAGGGTCTACCCCACCTTACAATGAGCAGTTCTTC
>.|TRBJ2-4|TRBV5-6|.
CASSPRVSKNIQYF
TGTGCCAGCAGCCCCAGGGTATCCAAAAACATTCAGTACTTC
>.|TRBJ1-1|TRBV9|.
CASSRDTEAFF
TGTGCCAGCAGCCGTGACACTGAAGCTTTCTTT
>.|TRBJ2-5|TRBV18|once
CASSRGTIQETQYF
TGTGCCAGCTCAAGGGGTACGATACAAGAGACCCAGTACTTC
>.|TRBJ1-2|TRBV5-3|.
CARSLGRAGGYTF
TGTGCCAGAAGCTTGGGTCGGGCGGGGGGCTACACCTTC
>TRBD1|TRBJ1-4|TRBV6-5|.
CASSSDRDRGEKLFF
TGTGCCAGCAGTTCCGACCGGGACAGGGGTGAAAAACTGTTTTTT
>.|TRBJ2-2|TRBV6-4|.
CASSVLQGTGELFF
TGTGCCAGCAGTGTCTTGCAGGGCACCGGGGAGCTGTTTTTT
>.|TRBJ2-7|TRBV27|.
CASSSHSSYEQYF
TGTGCCAGCAGTTCCCATAGCTCCTACGAGCAGTACTTC
>.|TRBJ1-4|TRBV6-1|.
CASSLAGLEKLFF
TGTGCCAGCAGCTTGGCAGGGCTTGAAAAACTGTTTTTT
>TRBD1|TRBJ1-2|TRBV28|.
CASSFGGTGGYTF
TGTGCCAGCAGTTTTGGAGGGACAGGGGGCTACACCTTC
>TRBD1|TRBJ1-4|TRBV9|.
CASSAHTGGVTNEKLFF
TGTGCCAGCAGCGCCCACACAGGGGGAGTTACTAATGAAAAACTGTTTTTT
>.|TRBJ1-5|TRBV18|.
CASSPSAGGVSQPQHF
TGTGCCAGCTCACCGAGCGCGGGGGGCGTCAGTCAGCCCCAGCATTTT
>TRBD1|TRBJ2-1|TRBV6-1|.
CASSVDRSFYNEQFF
TGTGCCAGCAGTGTGGACAGGAGCTTTTACAATGAGCAGTTCTTC
>.|TRBJ2-5|TRBV28|.
CASSLYPLQGAVKTQYF
TGTGCCAGCAGTTTATACCCTCTACAAGGGGCCGTAAAGACCCAGTACTTC
>TRBD1|TRBJ2-5|TRBV7-9|.
CASSPQGAETQYF
TGTGCCAGCAGCCCACAGGGGGCAGAGACCCAGTACTTC
>TRBD1|TRBJ2-4|TRBV15|once
CATSRGDRAVAKNIQYF
TGTGCCACCAGCAGAGGGGACAGGGCCGTAGCCAAAAACATTCAGTACTTC
>TRBD1|TRBJ1-2|TRBV5-8|.
CASSFGTGIMVYGYTF
TGTGCCAGCAGCTTCGGGACAGGGATAATGGTCTATGGCTACACCTTC
>.|TRBJ1-1|TRBV5-6|.
CASSYQGKTEAFF
TGTGCCAGCAGTTACCAGGGTAAAACTGAAGCTTTCTTT
>TRBD1|TRBJ2-2|TRBV7-9|.
CASSPRTGFGGELFF
TGTGCCAGCAGCCCGAGGACAGGGTTCGGCGGGGAGCTGTTTTTT
>.|TRBJ1-1|TRBV7-9|.
CASSPLGAPNTEAFF
TGTGCCAGCAGCCCCCTAGGGGCCCCGAACACTGAAGCTTTCTTT